These T cell receptor beta chains were read from a single sample in a study of shared clonotypes between healthy human individuals. The assay was immunoSEQ multiplex PCR, and TCRdb's table has in-frame clones only and misses some. The table records 1.6 million or so clones, less than 99% of them present only once. Input material: naive CD4+ T cells sorted from blood. These TCRs come from a man aged 30 to 45 in good health. Both conserved end residues are part of each CDR3. The D gene is left open where the match is weak. Clone size is given for some rows only: seen once, a few or many times, or a class if the clone is expanded.

.,TRBV27,TRBJ1-5,.,CASSPRVRGPGDQPQHF,TGTGCCAGCAGCCCCCGGGTACGGGGGCCTGGGGATCAGCCCCAGCATTTT
.,TRBV7-7,TRBJ2-5,.,CASSTGALIETQYF,TGTGCCAGCAGCACCGGAGCGTTGATAGAGACCCAGTACTTC
TRBD2,TRBV7-2,TRBJ2-3,.,CASSLASGGSDTQYF,TGTGCCAGCAGCTTAGCTAGCGGGGGATCAGATACGCAGTATTTT
TRBD2,TRBV11-3,TRBJ2-1,once,CASSLETSGSSYNEQFF,TGTGCCAGCAGCTTAGAGACTAGCGGGAGCTCCTACAATGAGCAGTTCTTC
.,TRBV19,TRBJ2-2,.,CASSIALGTLFPGELFF,TGTGCCAGTAGTATAGCTCTAGGGACCTTATTCCCCGGGGAGCTGTTTTTT
TRBD2,TRBV5-4,TRBJ2-1,.,CASSLASGRFNEQFF,TGTGCCAGCAGCTTGGCTAGCGGGAGATTCAATGAGCAGTTCTTC
.,TRBV5-1,TRBJ1-1,.,CASRPPADTEAFF,TGCGCCAGCAGACCGCCCGCCGACACTGAAGCTTTCTTT
.,TRBV7-3,TRBJ2-1,once,CASSASSISGNEQFF,TGTGCCAGCAGCGCCTCGTCAATTAGTGGTAATGAGCAGTTCTTC
TRBD2,TRBV5-1,TRBJ2-7,.,CASSLVSGNRDEQYF,TGCGCCAGCAGCTTGGTTAGCGGGAATAGGGACGAGCAGTACTTC
TRBD1,TRBV5-4,TRBJ1-2,.,CASSLPGGYGYTF,TGTGCCAGCAGCTTACCAGGGGGTTATGGCTACACCTTC
.,TRBV14,TRBJ2-1,.,CASSQDLGYTEQFF,TGTGCCAGCAGCCAAGACCTGGGGTACACTGAGCAGTTCTTC
.,TRBV10-3,TRBJ2-2,.,CAISEDRLLTGELFF,TGTGCCATCAGTGAAGACAGACTACTGACCGGGGAGCTGTTTTTT
.,TRBV28,TRBJ2-7,.,CASSLGVGLFEQYF,TGTGCCAGCAGTTTAGGGGTGGGGCTGTTCGAGCAGTACTTC
TRBD1,TRBV2,TRBJ2-1,once,CASTRVGTGVNEQFF,TGTGCCAGCACCCGGGTAGGGACAGGGGTGAATGAGCAGTTCTTC
.,TRBV5-4,TRBJ2-1,.,CASSWDLDNEQFF,TGTGCCAGCAGCTGGGACTTGGACAATGAGCAGTTCTTC
.,TRBV7-2,TRBJ2-1,.,CASSWGASYNEQFF,TGTGCCAGCAGCTGGGGGGCCTCCTACAATGAGCAGTTCTTC